These 31 T cell receptor beta chains were sequenced from one sample in a study of graft-versus-host responses after intestinal transplantation. The assay was immunoSEQ multiplex PCR, and TCRdb's table has in-frame clones only and misses some. Found here are 600 to 850 clones, around 96% of them singletons; the top ten hold 7% to 7.5%. The source was PBMCs, collected 26 days after transplant. The receptors come from a human patient who received an intestinal transplant, so some T cells may come from the graft donor.

The chain carries TRBV5-1 and TRBJ2-7, with D tentatively TRBD1 or TRBD2 (5 bases each). This CDR3 comprises 14 residues. Germline CDR1 is SGHRS and CDR2 is YFSETQ. V lost 1 base and J 5 bases, leaving 13 bases between the germline ends. As DNA, the CDR3 is TGCGCCAGCAGCTTGACGGGGCCGGGCGACGAGCAGTACTTC. Translated: CASSLTGPGDEQYF.

The J gene is TRBJ2-5, the V gene TRBV4-2, with D uncertain. Per germline, CDR1 LGHNA and CDR2 YNFKEQ. Trimming stripped 5 bases from V and 4 bases from J, with 8 bases between. The CDR3 spans 12 residues. In DNA, the CDR3 is TGTGCCAGCAGCTTCCCGGGAGAGACCCAGTACTTC. Translating gives CASSFPGETQYF.

This clone was counted a few times. This chain uses TRBV7-2 with TRBJ2-7, with 11 bases identical to TRBD2. Trimming cost V 2 bases and J 3 bases; bases outside gene matches: 0. Looked up from germline, CDR1 is SGHTA and CDR2 is FQGNSA. The CDR3 consists of 14 residues. For the CDR3, the DNA is TGTGCCAGCAGCTTAACTAGCGGGAGCTACGAGCAGTACTTC. Translated, it gives CASSLTSGSYEQYF. Using reference TRBV7-2 and TRBJ2-7 for the parts outside the CDR3, the full variable domain is GAGVSQSPSNKVTEKGKDVELRCDPISGHTALYWYRQSLGQGLEFLIYFQGNSAPDKSGLPSDRFSAERTGGSVSTLTIQRTQQEDSAVYLCASSLTSGSYEQYFGPGTRLTVT.

The CDR3 here is CASSPKGLAGGPGVYEQYF. In DNA, the CDR3 is TGTGCCAGCAGTCCCAAGGGACTAGCGGGAGGGCCGGGGGTCTACGAGCAGTACTTC. The chain couples TRBV28 to TRBJ2-7; TRBD2 agrees at 16 bases. Per the germline V gene, CDR1 is MDHEN and CDR2 is SYDVKM. V dropped 5 bases and J dropped 3; count of bases not matched to a gene: 13. CDR3 length: 19 amino acids. The full variable domain, rest sourced from reference TRBV28 and TRBJ2-7, is DVKVTQSSRYLVKRTGEKVFLECVQDMDHENMFWYRQDPGLGLRLIYFSYDVKMKEKGDIPEGYSVSREKKERFSLILESASTNQTSMYLCASSPKGLAGGPGVYEQYFGPGTRLTVT.

The rearrangement links TRBV28 to TRBJ2-3; 8 nucleotides match TRBD1. This CDR3 is 13 amino acids long. The V segment lost 6 bases and the J segment 1 base; nucleotides outside the gene matches: 0. CDR1 is MDHEN, CDR2 SYDVKM, per germline. The CDR3 sequence is CASRTGGTDTQYF. The CDR3 DNA reads TGTGCCAGCAGGACAGGGGGCACAGATACGCAGTATTTT.

The chain uses TRBV8-2 and TRBJ2-6; the table's D call of TRBD1 was not tested on the DNA. TRBV8-2 is a pseudogene locus. The CDR3 sequence is 17 residues long. The CDR3 DNA is TGTGGCAGAATCAACAGGATAACACAAAGCCGGGCCAACGTCCTGACTTTC. This translates into CGRINRITQSRANVLTF.

V gene TRBV4-3 combines with J gene TRBJ1-1; possible D gene TRBD1, 6 bases. Germline V gives CDR1 LGHNA, CDR2 YSLEER. Trimming took off 0 bases at V and 3 bases at J, with 8 bases between the two ends. The CDR3 has 14 residues. The CDR3 coding sequence is TGCGCCAGCAGCCAAGATCCAGGGGACACTGAAGCTTTCTTT. Translation gives CASSQDPGDTEAFF.

This sequence joins TRBV29-1 and TRBJ1-4, with D possibly TRBD1 on 5 matching bases. This CDR3 has 14 residues. Germline values: CDR1 SQVTM, CDR2 ANQGSEA. V lost 4 bases, J lost 8 bases, and 17 bases lay in between. The CDR3 protein is CSVVGREAGEKLFF. The CDR3 nucleotides are TGCAGCGTTGTGGGGCGGGAAGCCGGGGAAAAACTGTTTTTT.

The V and J genes are TRBV6-1 and TRBJ1-2; D is ambiguous. CDR1 is MNHNS and CDR2 is SASEGT in the germline V gene. This CDR3 comprises 14 residues. V dropped 6 bases and J dropped 0 bases, with 11 bases sitting between them. The CDR3 DNA is TGTGCCAGCAGGGGTACTACAGCTAACTATGGCTACACCTTC. Protein: CASRGTTANYGYTF.

CDR3 amino acids: CASSELIPQGNTIYF. The CDR3 DNA reads TGTGCCAGCAGTGAACTTATCCCCCAAGGAAACACCATATATTTT. The chain combines TRBV6-1 with TRBJ1-3; unclear D gene. Germline CDR1 is MNHNS and CDR2 is SASEGT. Trimming took off 2 bases at V and 4 bases at J, with 12 bases between the two ends. The CDR3 contains 15 residues.

This chain joins TRBV30 and TRBJ1-2; no definite D call. The germline V gene encodes CDR1 GTSNPN and CDR2 SVGIG (reference sequence). This CDR3 comprises 14 residues. Trimming cost V 0 bases and J 4 bases, with 12 bases left between them. The CDR3 DNA reads as TGTGCCTGGAGTGTACTGGTCCGCGGCTATGGCTACACCTTC. Translated: CAWSVLVRGYGYTF.

The chain combines TRBV13 with TRBJ2-7, with D perhaps matching TRBD1 (6 bases). The CDR3 extends over 14 amino acids. Germline V gene sequence: CDR1 PRHDT, CDR2 FYEKMQ (reference sequence). The germline V and J ends were trimmed by 10 bases and 2 bases, with 18 bases remaining between them. DNA for the CDR3: TGTGCCACGACCACAGGGAGAAGCCCCTACGAGCAGTACTTC. Its translation is CATTTGRSPYEQYF. Supplemented by reference TRBV13 and TRBJ2-7, the full variable domain reads AAGVIQSPRHLIKEKRETATLKCYPIPRHDTVYWYQQGPGQDPQFLISFYEKMQSDKGSIPDRFSAQQFSDYHSELNMSSLELGDSALYFCATTTGRSPYEQYFGPGTRLTVT.

The sample holds one count of this clone. The CDR3 spells CASSQVVFSSGSLDKNIQYF. CDR3 nucleotide sequence: TGCGCCAGCAGCCAAGTAGTTTTCTCTAGCGGGAGTTTAGACAAAAACATTCAGTACTTC. The V call is TRBV4-1, the J call TRBJ2-4; 10 bases match TRBD2. J gave up 3 bases and V 1 base, and 15 bases lay outside the gene matches. The CDR3 is made up of 20 amino acids. Looked up from germline, CDR1 is MGHRA and CDR2 is YSYEKL.

This sequence joins TRBV28 and TRBJ1-3, with TRBD1 matching over 9 bases. V trimming: 5 bases; J trimming: 4 bases; junction bases outside the gene matches: 3. The germline V gene encodes CDR1 MDHEN and CDR2 SYDVKM. This CDR3 has 14 amino acids. In DNA, the CDR3 is TGTGCCAGCAGTGGGACAGGGACGGGAAACACCATATATTTT. It translates to CASSGTGTGNTIYF. Together with reference TRBV28 and TRBJ1-3, the CDR3 gives the full variable domain: DVKVTQSSRYLVKRTGEKVFLECVQDMDHENMFWYRQDPGLGLRLIYFSYDVKMKEKGDIPEGYSVSREKKERFSLILESASTNQTSMYLCASSGTGTGNTIYFGEGSWLTVV.

The chain links TRBV12-5 to TRBJ2-2; 9 bases are shared with TRBD2. Germline assignment: CDR1 LGHNT and CDR2 FRNRAP. The CDR3 spans 16 residues. With V trimmed by 6 bases and J by 5 bases, 10 bases remained unmatched. In nucleotides, the CDR3 is TGTGCTAGTGGGGATAGCGGGAGCTCGCGGACCGGGGAGCTGTTTTTT. Protein: CASGDSGSSRTGELFF. The full variable domain, in which reference TRBV12-5 and TRBJ2-2 provide the parts outside the CDR3, is DARVTQTPRHKVTEMGQEVTMRCQPILGHNTVFWYRQTMMQGLELLAYFRNRAPLDDSGMPKDRFSAEMPDATLATLKIQPSEPRDSAVYFCASGDSGSSRTGELFFGEGSRLTVL.

This chain uses TRBV5-6 with TRBJ1-1; D not resolved. The CDR3 has 14 residues. Germline assignment: CDR1 SGHDT and CDR2 YYEEEE. V dropped 2 bases and J dropped 5 bases, with 13 bases sitting between them. CDR3 DNA sequence: TGTGCCAGCAGCTTACAGTCGAGTCGGACTGAAGCTTTCTTT. It is translated as CASSLQSSRTEAFF.

This clone occurred once. This sequence joins TRBV7-8 and TRBJ2-7; D is possibly TRBD2 (6 bases). V lost 5 bases to trimming and J lost 10 bases, with 27 bases between them. CDR1 is SGHVS and CDR2 is FQNEAQ in the germline V gene. This CDR3 is 16 amino acids long. The CDR3 nucleotides are TGTGCCAGCAGCCCCAGAGCTAGCGATCCGCCGGTCGATCAGTACTTC. As protein: CASSPRASDPPVDQYF.

The chain uses TRBV7-9 and TRBJ2-7, with 9 bases that match TRBD2. Germline assignment: CDR1 SEHNR and CDR2 FQNEAQ (reference sequence). V trimming: 8 bases; J trimming: 3 bases; junction bases outside the gene matches: 11. This CDR3 has 15 amino acids. As DNA, the CDR3 is TGTGCCAGCGGCTCCTACGGGACTAGCCGCTACGAGCAGTACTTC. Residues: CASGSYGTSRYEQYF. Filled out from reference TRBV7-9 and TRBJ2-7, the complete variable domain reads DTGVSQNPRHKITKRGQNVTFRCDPISEHNRLYWYRQTLGQGPEFLTYFQNEAQLEKSRLLSDRFSAERPKGSFSTLEIQRTEQGDSAMYLCASGSYGTSRYEQYFGPGTRLTVT.

The V call is TRBV19, the J call TRBJ1-6, with 7 nucleotides matching TRBD1. Trimming at V came to 11 bases and at J to 0 bases, leaving 7 bases not matched to a gene. The CDR3 is 15 amino acids. CDR1 LNHDA and CDR2 SQIVND come from the germline V gene (reference sequence). The CDR3 loop is CASATGSSYNSPLHF. For the CDR3, the DNA is TGTGCCTCCGCGACAGGGAGCTCCTATAATTCACCCCTCCACTTT.

CDR3 nucleotides: TGTGCCAGCAGCAAGAAGGGATGGGGGCGCGACAAAAACATTCAGTACTTC. The encoded protein is CASSKKGWGRDKNIQYF. The gene calls are TRBV28 and TRBJ2-4; D is possibly TRBD1 (6 bases). Germline V gene lookup returns CDR1 MDHEN and CDR2 SYDVKM. The CDR3 length is 17 residues. V lost 6 bases and J lost 3, with 21 bases in between.

This clone has just one count. The chain employs TRBV7-9 and TRBJ2-1; 7 positions agree with TRBD2. This CDR3 has 12 amino acids. V trimming: 10 bases; J trimming: 5 bases; junction bases outside the gene matches: 5. Germline V CDR1 and CDR2: SEHNR, FQNEAQ (reference sequence). This CDR3 reads CATGAGDNEQFF. The DNA for the CDR3 is TGTGCCACCGGGGCGGGGGACAATGAGCAGTTCTTC. Looking up the rest from reference TRBV7-9 and TRBJ2-1 gives the full variable domain: DTGVSQNPRHKITKRGQNVTFRCDPISEHNRLYWYRQTLGQGPEFLTYFQNEAQLEKSRLLSDRFSAERPKGSFSTLEIQRTEQGDSAMYLCATGAGDNEQFFGPGTRLTVL.

The chain employs TRBV7-6 and TRBJ2-1, with D tentatively TRBD1 or TRBD2 (5 bases each). This CDR3 spans 15 amino acids. With 10 bases removed from V and 4 bases from J, the gap between germline ends came to 20 bases. Germline V gene lookup returns CDR1 SGHVS and CDR2 FNYEAQ. The CDR3 DNA reads TGTGCCACCCGACGGGTCCGGGGCGAGTACAATGAGCAGTTCTTC. Encoded protein: CATRRVRGEYNEQFF.

V is TRBV11-1 and J is TRBJ2-5; D is ambiguous. V was cut by 5 bases and J by 4 bases, with 8 bases left in between. The germline V gene has CDR1 SGHAT and CDR2 FQDESV (reference sequence). CDR3 size: 12 residues. The CDR3 DNA reads as TGTGCCAGCAGCCCCAATACAGAGACCCAGTACTTC. Residues: CASSPNTETQYF.

The chain joins TRBV5-1 to TRBJ1-5, with 7 bases aligning to TRBD1. Looked up from germline, CDR1 is SGHRS and CDR2 is YFSETQ. The CDR3 runs to 14 residues. Trimming took 0 bases from V and 7 from J; bases not matched to a gene: 4. The CDR3 protein is CASSLGRGNQPQHF. The CDR3, as DNA: TGCGCCAGCAGCTTGGGCAGGGGGAACCAGCCCCAGCATTTT.

This sequence joins TRBV27 and TRBJ2-5; no clear D. Germline lookup yields CDR1 MNHEY and CDR2 SMNVEV (reference sequence). CDR3 length: 16 amino acids. V lost 7 bases and J 4 bases, leaving 22 bases between the germline ends. The CDR3 is CASTRPQNEIRETQYF. The CDR3 DNA reads as TGTGCCAGCACCCGGCCTCAAAACGAAATCAGAGAGACCCAGTACTTC.

This chain connects TRBV21-1 to TRBJ2-7; the D segment call TRBD1 is taken from the table without a DNA check. TRBV21-1 is a documented pseudogene. CDR3 length equals 16 residues. The CDR3 protein is CASSKALQVGSYEQYF. In DNA, the CDR3 is TGTGCCAGCAGCAAAGCGCTACAGGTGGGCTCCTACGAGCAGTACTTC.

The CDR3 coding sequence is TGTGCCAGCACCGTGGGGGGGGACTATGGCTACACCTTC. Translated: CASTVGGDYGYTF. This rearrangement joins TRBV9 to TRBJ1-2; perhaps TRBD1 as D (5 bases). There are 13 residues in the CDR3. Trimming removed 6 bases from V and 3 bases from J, with 12 bases in between. CDR1 and CDR2 from the germline V gene are SGDLS and YYNGEE. Drawing the rest from reference TRBV9 and TRBJ1-2, the complete variable domain is DSGVTQTPKHLITATGQRVTLRCSPRSGDLSVYWYQQSLDQGLQFLIQYYNGEERAKGNILERFSAQQFPDLHSELNLSSLELGDSALYFCASTVGGDYGYTFGSGTRLTVV.

V is TRBV5-6 and J is TRBJ2-7, with 11 bases matching TRBD2. Germline CDR1 reads SGHDT; CDR2 reads YYEEEE. With 0 bases clipped from V and 4 bases from J, the junction kept 12 bases outside the gene matches. The CDR3 is 18 residues long. The CDR3 reads CASSLAGGAGLADYEQYF. The CDR3 coding sequence is TGTGCCAGCAGCTTGGCCGGTGGGGCGGGACTAGCGGATTACGAGCAGTACTTC.

This chain joins TRBV5-1 and TRBJ2-5; 7 nucleotides align to TRBD1. V gave up 6 bases and J gave up 3 bases; unmatched junction bases: 17. Germline V gene lookup returns CDR1 SGHRS and CDR2 YFSETQ. The length of the CDR3 is 17 residues. The CDR3 sequence: CASTQKPATGLKETQYF. The CDR3 DNA reads as TGCGCCAGCACCCAAAAACCCGCGACAGGGCTAAAAGAGACCCAGTACTTC.

The chain is built from TRBV14 and TRBJ1-2; 7 nucleotides agree with TRBD1. The V and J ends lost 1 base and 7 bases, in that order; junction bases with no gene match: 3. CDR3 length: 13 amino acids. Per germline, CDR1 SGHDN and CDR2 FVKESK. The CDR3 region has the DNA TGTGCCAGCAGCCAAGGACAGGGTCGTGGCTACACCTTC. This gives the protein CASSQGQGRGYTF.

This clone was seen once. The V call is TRBV6-5, the J call TRBJ2-2; D is ambiguous. Germline loops: CDR1 MNHEY, CDR2 SVGAGI. Trimming left V 0 bases short and J 7 bases short, with 9 bases between. This CDR3 is 14 amino acids long. The CDR3 region has the DNA TGTGCCAGCAGTTACTCAGCTGCGAACGGGGAGCTGTTTTTT. Translated: CASSYSAANGELFF.